This entry lists 15 T cell receptor beta chains sequenced from one sample in a study of a mutant IDH1 vaccine in newly diagnosed glioma. Indicated time point: baseline, week 1 (first vaccination visit). The treatment was: pre-vaccination baseline after standard-of-care therapy. Using immunoSEQ multiplex PCR, the repertoire was profiled, and TCRdb retains in-frame clones only, with some absent. Of tens of thousands of clones in the sample, around 83% are singletons; the top ten hold approximately 4.4%. The material was peripheral blood mononuclear cells (PBMCs), obtained from a glioma patient treated with radiotherapy, temozolomide or both. The receptor source for this set is a young woman with glioma. Some clones in this sample may be carry-over from other donors' samples.

This rearrangement joins TRBV4-1 to TRBJ2-1; 9 bases agree with TRBD2. CDR3 length equals 14 residues. J lost 6 bases, V lost 4 bases, and 4 bases had no gene match. The V gene's germline CDR1 is MGHRA and CDR2 YSYEKL. The CDR3 DNA is TGCGCCAGCAGCCTCCGACTAGCGGCCAATGAGCAGTTCTTC. Encoded protein: CASSLRLAANEQFF.

The chain has TRBV27 and TRBJ2-7; D not certain. CDR3 length: 14 residues. V dropped 4 bases and J dropped 7 bases, with 17 bases sitting between them. The germline V gene has CDR1 MNHEY and CDR2 SMNVEV (reference sequence). CDR3 in amino acids: CASSSRTHSREQYF. CDR3 DNA: TGTGCCAGCAGTTCCCGGACCCATTCTCGGGAGCAGTACTTC.

The chain links TRBV9 to TRBJ2-3, with unresolved D. The germline V and J ends were trimmed by 3 bases and 4 bases, with 3 bases remaining between them. From germline, CDR1 is SGDLS and CDR2 YYNGEE. The CDR3 spans 11 residues. The chain's CDR3 is CASSGADTQYF. Written as DNA, the CDR3 is TGTGCCAGCAGCGGGGCAGATACGCAGTATTTT.

V usage is TRBV13 and J usage is TRBJ1-2; D is unresolved. The V end lost 5 bases, the J end lost 1 base, and 11 bases lay between the germline ends. Germline CDR1 and CDR2: PRHDT and FYEKMQ (reference sequence). The CDR3 is 14 residues long. CDR3 sequence (DNA): TGTGCCAGCAGCGCGACCCTCGGTAACTATGGCTACACCTTC. Its protein product is CASSATLGNYGYTF. The full variable domain, completed using reference TRBV13 and TRBJ1-2, is AAGVIQSPRHLIKEKRETATLKCYPIPRHDTVYWYQQGPGQDPQFLISFYEKMQSDKGSIPDRFSAQQFSDYHSELNMSSLELGDSALYFCASSATLGNYGYTFGSGTRLTVV.

The chain joins TRBV19 to TRBJ1-1; no clear D. Trimming took 3 bases from V and 5 from J, leaving 7 bases between them. Germline-derived CDR1 and CDR2 are LNHDA and SQIVND (reference sequence). The CDR3 consists of 12 residues. This CDR3 is CASSIRWTEAFF. The CDR3 DNA sequence: TGTGCCAGTAGTATCAGATGGACTGAAGCTTTCTTT.

The chain couples TRBV9 to TRBJ1-1; 9 bases are a match to TRBD1. The CDR3 spans 13 residues. Germline V gene sequence: CDR1 SGDLS, CDR2 YYNGEE. Trimming at V came to 4 bases and at J to 4 bases, leaving 2 bases not matched to a gene. The CDR3 DNA follows: TGTGCCAGCAGCCACAGGGGGCTCACTGAAGCTTTCTTT. It translates to CASSHRGLTEAFF.

The chain combines TRBV29-1 with TRBJ2-2, with 9 bases lining up with TRBD1. V was pared by 7 bases and J by 0 bases, with 3 bases of the junction left unmatched. Germline CDR1 SQVTM, CDR2 ANQGSEA. The CDR3 contains 14 residues. The CDR3 sequence is CSGGQGTNTGELFF. The CDR3 DNA sequence: TGCAGCGGGGGACAGGGAACGAACACCGGGGAGCTGTTTTTT.

The rearrangement joins TRBV7-2 to TRBJ1-1; tentative D call: TRBD1 (6 bases). V shed 0 bases and J shed 0 bases, with 14 bases lying between them. Germline V gene data show CDR1 as SGHTA and CDR2 as FQGNSA. CDR3 size: 17 residues. CDR3 nucleotides: TGTGCCAGCAGCTTAGCGGGGTGGGGGGGCTTGAACACTGAAGCTTTCTTT. It translates to CASSLAGWGGLNTEAFF.

The chain has TRBV19 and TRBJ1-6; D might be TRBD1 (5 bases). Germline V gives CDR1 LNHDA, CDR2 SQIVND (reference sequence). The CDR3 length is 17 residues. V was shortened by 4 bases and J by 7 bases, with 20 bases between the two germline ends. CDR3 residues: CASSTGREVSVNSPLHF. The DNA of the CDR3 is TGTGCCAGTAGTACGGGCAGGGAAGTGTCAGTAAATTCACCCCTCCACTTT.

In this sample, this clone turned up once. V and J are TRBV9 and TRBJ2-7; no reliable D call. Trimming shortened V by 4 bases and J by 1 base, and 12 bases separated the two germline ends. The CDR3 has 14 amino acids. Germline CDR1 is SGDLS and CDR2 is YYNGEE. In DNA form, the CDR3 reads TGTGCCAGCAGCCCCATCGGTTCATCCTACGAGCAGTACTTC. It translates to CASSPIGSSYEQYF.

The chain has TRBV6-6 and TRBJ2-5; D ambiguous. The CDR3 covers 13 residues. Germline V lookup: CDR1 MNHNY, CDR2 SVGAGI (reference sequence). V was cut by 6 bases and J by 4 bases, with 12 bases left in between. This CDR3 is CASRTPPGETQYF. CDR3 in DNA: TGTGCCAGCAGGACACCCCCGGGAGAGACCCAGTACTTC.

The J gene is TRBJ2-3, the V gene TRBV11-3, with D unclear. This CDR3 is built from 13 residues. V dropped 5 bases and J dropped 6 bases, with 12 bases sitting between them. Germline V gene data show CDR1 as SGHNT and CDR2 as YENEEA. The DNA of the CDR3 is TGTGCCAGCAGCCCTAGGACCCAGGATACGCAGTATTTT. Translation gives CASSPRTQDTQYF. The complete variable domain, with remaining parts taken from reference TRBV11-3 and TRBJ2-3, reads EAGVVQSPRYKIIEKKQPVAFWCNPISGHNTLYWYLQNLGQGPELLIRYENEEAVDDSQLPKDRFSAERLKGVDSTLKIQPAELGDSAVYLCASSPRTQDTQYFGPGTRLTVL.

V gene TRBV29-1 combines with J gene TRBJ2-7, with 7 nucleotides matching TRBD1. The CDR3 totals 12 residues. Germline CDR1 SQVTM, CDR2 ANQGSEA. The V and J ends lost 6 bases and 5 bases, in that order; junction bases with no gene match: 7. CDR3 protein: CSVGGQANEQYF. The CDR3 DNA reads as TGCAGCGTCGGCGGACAGGCAAACGAGCAGTACTTC.

This chain uses TRBV6-4 with TRBJ2-1; D ambiguous. The CDR3 loop spans 13 amino acids. Germline lookup yields CDR1 MRHNA and CDR2 SNTAGT. Between the trimmed V and J ends, which lost 3 bases and 8 bases, there was a span of 11 bases. The CDR3 sequence is CASSEGPEDEQFF. The CDR3 nucleotides read TGTGCCAGCAGTGAAGGACCCGAGGATGAGCAGTTCTTC.

The chain links TRBV19 to TRBJ2-1, with 9 bases fitting TRBD1. The CDR3 has 15 residues. J lost 0 bases, V lost 3 bases, and 0 bases had no gene match. Germline-derived CDR1 and CDR2 are LNHDA and SQIVND (reference sequence). In nucleotides, the CDR3 is TGTGCCAGTAGTATGACAGGGGGCTCCTACAATGAGCAGTTCTTC. Protein product: CASSMTGGSYNEQFF.